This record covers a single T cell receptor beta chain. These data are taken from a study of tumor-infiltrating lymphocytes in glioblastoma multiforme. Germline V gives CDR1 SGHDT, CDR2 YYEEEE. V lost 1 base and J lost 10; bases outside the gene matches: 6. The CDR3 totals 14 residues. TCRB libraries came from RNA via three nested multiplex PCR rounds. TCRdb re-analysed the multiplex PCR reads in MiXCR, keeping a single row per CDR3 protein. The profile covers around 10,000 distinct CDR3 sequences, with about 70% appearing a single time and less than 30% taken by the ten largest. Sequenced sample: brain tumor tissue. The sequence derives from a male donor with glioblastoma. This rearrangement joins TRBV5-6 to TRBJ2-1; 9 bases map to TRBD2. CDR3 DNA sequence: TGTGCCAGCAGCTTGAGTAGCGGGGGCAACGAGCAGTTCTTC. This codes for CASSLSSGGNEQFF.